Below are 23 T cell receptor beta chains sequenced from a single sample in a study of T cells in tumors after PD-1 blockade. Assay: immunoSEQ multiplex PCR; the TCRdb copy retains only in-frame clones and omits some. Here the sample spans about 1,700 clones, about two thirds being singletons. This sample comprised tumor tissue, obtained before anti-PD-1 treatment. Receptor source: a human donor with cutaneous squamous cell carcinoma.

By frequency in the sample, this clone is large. The CDR3 loop reads CASSFGTGQGANTGELFF. In DNA form, the CDR3 reads TGTGCCAGCAGCTTTGGAACCGGACAGGGGGCGAACACCGGGGAGCTGTTTTTT. The V gene is TRBV11-3, the J gene TRBJ2-2, with 10 bases aligning to TRBD1. J lost 0 bases, V lost 3 bases, and 7 bases had no gene match. The CDR3 runs 18 residues. CDR1 is SGHNT, CDR2 YENEEA, per germline.

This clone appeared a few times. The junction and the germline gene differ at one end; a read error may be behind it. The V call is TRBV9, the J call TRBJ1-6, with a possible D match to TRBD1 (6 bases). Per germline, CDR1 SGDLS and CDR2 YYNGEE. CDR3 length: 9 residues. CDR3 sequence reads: CPRGSPLHF. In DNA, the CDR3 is TGCCCCAGGGGTTCACCCCTCCACTTT. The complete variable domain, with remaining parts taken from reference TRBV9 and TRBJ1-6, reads DSGVTQTPKHLITATGQRVTLRCSPRSGDLSVYWYQQSLDQGLQFLIQYYNGEERAKGNILERFSAQQFPDLHSELNLSSLELGDSALYFCPRGSPLHFGNGTRLTVT.

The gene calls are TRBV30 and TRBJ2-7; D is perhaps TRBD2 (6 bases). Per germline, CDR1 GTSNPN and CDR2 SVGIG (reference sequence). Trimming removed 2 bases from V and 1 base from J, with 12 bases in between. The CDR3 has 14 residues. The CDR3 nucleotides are TGTGCCTGGAGTTGGGCGGGGTTATCCTACGAGCAGTACTTC. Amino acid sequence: CAWSWAGLSYEQYF.

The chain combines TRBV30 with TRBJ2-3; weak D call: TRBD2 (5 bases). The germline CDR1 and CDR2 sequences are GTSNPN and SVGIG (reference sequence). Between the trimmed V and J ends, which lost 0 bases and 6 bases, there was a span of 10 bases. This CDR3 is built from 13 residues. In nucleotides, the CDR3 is TGTGCCTGGAGTGTACTAGTAGATGATACGCAGTATTTT. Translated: CAWSVLVDDTQYF.

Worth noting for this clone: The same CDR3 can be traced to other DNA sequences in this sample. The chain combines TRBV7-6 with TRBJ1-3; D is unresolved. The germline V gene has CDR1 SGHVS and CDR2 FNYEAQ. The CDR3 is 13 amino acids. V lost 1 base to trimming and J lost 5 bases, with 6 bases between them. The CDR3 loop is CASSLGQRNTIYF. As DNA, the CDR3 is TGTGCCAGCAGCTTAGGGCAGAGAAACACCATATATTTT.

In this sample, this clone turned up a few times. The chain's CDR3 is CASSLDRGPQPQHF. The CDR3 nucleotides read TGTGCCAGCAGTTTGGACAGGGGGCCTCAGCCCCAGCATTTT. This chain connects TRBV6-5 to TRBJ1-5; TRBD1 matches at 11 bases. The junction had 2 bases not matched to a gene; V was cut back by 4 bases and J by 6 bases. Germline CDR1 reads MNHEY; CDR2 reads SVGAGI. The CDR3 contains 14 residues.

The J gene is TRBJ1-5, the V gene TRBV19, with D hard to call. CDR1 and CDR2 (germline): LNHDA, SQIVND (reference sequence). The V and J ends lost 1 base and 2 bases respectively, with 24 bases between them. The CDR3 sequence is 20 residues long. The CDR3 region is CASSIGPLRAPRWGNQPQHF. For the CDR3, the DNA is TGTGCCAGTAGTATAGGGCCCCTCCGGGCCCCCCGGTGGGGCAATCAGCCCCAGCATTTT. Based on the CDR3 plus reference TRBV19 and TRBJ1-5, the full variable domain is DGGITQSPKYLFRKEGQNVTLSCEQNLNHDAMYWYRQDPGQGLRLIYYSQIVNDFQKGDIAEGYSVSREKKESFPLTVTSAQKNPTAFYLCASSIGPLRAPRWGNQPQHFGDGTRLSIL.

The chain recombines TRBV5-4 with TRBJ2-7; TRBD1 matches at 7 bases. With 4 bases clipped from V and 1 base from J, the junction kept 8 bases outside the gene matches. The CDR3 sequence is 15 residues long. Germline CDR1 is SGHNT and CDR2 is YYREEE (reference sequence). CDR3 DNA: TGTGCCAGCAGCGGGGGTAAGGGGGCGTCCTACGAGCAGTACTTC. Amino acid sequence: CASSGGKGASYEQYF.

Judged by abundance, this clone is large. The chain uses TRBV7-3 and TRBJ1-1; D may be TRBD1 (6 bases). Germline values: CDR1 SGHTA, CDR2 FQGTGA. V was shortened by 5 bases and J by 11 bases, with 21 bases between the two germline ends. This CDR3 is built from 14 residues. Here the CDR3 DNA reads TGTGCCAGCAGCCCAACCGGGCCCCAGGGGATGGCTTTCTTT. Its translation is CASSPTGPQGMAFF.

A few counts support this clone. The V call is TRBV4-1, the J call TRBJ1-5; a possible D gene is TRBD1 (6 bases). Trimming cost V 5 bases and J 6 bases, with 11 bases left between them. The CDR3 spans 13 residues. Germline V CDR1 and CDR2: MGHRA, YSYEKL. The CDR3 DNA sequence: TGCGCCAGCAGCTCAGGGGTGAGTCAGCCCCAGCATTTT. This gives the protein CASSSGVSQPQHF.

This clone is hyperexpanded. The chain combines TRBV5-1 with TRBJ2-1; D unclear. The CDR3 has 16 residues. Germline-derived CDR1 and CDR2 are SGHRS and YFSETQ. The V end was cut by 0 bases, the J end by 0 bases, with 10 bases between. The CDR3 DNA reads TGCGCCAGCAGCTTGGAGGCGGCGAGCTCCTACAATGAGCAGTTCTTC. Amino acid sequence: CASSLEAASSYNEQFF.

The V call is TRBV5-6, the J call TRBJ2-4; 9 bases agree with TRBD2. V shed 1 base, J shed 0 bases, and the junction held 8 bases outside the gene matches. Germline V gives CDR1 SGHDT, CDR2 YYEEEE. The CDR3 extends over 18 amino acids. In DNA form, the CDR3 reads TGTGCCAGCAGCTTGACCAGCGGGGGGATGGTAGCCAAAAACATTCAGTACTTC. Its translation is CASSLTSGGMVAKNIQYF.

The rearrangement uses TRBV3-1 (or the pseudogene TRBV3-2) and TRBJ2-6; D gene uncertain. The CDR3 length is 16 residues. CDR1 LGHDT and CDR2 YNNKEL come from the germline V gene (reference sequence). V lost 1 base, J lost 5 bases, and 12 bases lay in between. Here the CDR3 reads CASSQGSSPRANVLTF. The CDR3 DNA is TGTGCCAGCAGCCAAGGGTCCAGCCCAAGGGCCAACGTCCTGACTTTC.

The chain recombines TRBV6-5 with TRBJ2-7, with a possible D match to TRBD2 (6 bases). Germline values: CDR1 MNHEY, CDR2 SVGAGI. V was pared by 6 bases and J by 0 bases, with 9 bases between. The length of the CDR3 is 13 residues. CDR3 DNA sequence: TGTGCCAGCAGAGCGACTAGCTCCTACGAGCAGTACTTC. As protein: CASRATSSYEQYF.

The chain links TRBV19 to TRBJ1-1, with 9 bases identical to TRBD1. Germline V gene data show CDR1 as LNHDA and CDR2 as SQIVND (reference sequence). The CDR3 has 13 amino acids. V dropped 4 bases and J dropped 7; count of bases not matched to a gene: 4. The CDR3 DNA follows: TGTGCCAGTAGTACTGGACAGGGGAGTGAAGCTTTCTTT. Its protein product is CASSTGQGSEAFF. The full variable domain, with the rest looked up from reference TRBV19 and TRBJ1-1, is DGGITQSPKYLFRKEGQNVTLSCEQNLNHDAMYWYRQDPGQGLRLIYYSQIVNDFQKGDIAEGYSVSREKKESFPLTVTSAQKNPTAFYLCASSTGQGSEAFFGQGTRLTVV.

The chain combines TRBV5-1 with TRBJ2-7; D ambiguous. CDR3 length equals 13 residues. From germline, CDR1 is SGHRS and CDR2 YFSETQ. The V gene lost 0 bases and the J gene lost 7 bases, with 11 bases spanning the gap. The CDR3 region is CASSLEADREQYF. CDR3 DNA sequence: TGCGCCAGCAGCTTGGAGGCGGATCGGGAGCAGTACTTC.

The CDR3, as DNA: TGTGCCAGTAGTCCACGCCCCGACTGGTTCAATATGTACGAGCAGTACTTC. Translated, it gives CASSPRPDWFNMYEQYF. The V call is TRBV19, the J call TRBJ2-7; D is unclear. The CDR3 has 17 amino acids. Trimming pared 5 bases from V and 4 bases from J, leaving 24 bases between. The germline V gene has CDR1 LNHDA and CDR2 SQIVND (reference sequence).

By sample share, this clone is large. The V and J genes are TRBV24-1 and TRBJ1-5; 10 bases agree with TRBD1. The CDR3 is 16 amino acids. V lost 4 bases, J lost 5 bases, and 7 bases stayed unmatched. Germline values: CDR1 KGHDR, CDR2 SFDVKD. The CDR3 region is CATSESGTGADQPQHF. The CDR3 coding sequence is TGTGCCACCAGTGAATCCGGGACAGGGGCAGATCAGCCCCAGCATTTT.

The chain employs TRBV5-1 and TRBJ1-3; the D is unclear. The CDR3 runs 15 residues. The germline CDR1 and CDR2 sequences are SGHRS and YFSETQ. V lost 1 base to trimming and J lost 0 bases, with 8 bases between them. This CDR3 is CASSLWGDSGNTIYF. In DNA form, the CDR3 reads TGCGCCAGCAGCTTGTGGGGTGACTCTGGAAACACCATATATTTT.

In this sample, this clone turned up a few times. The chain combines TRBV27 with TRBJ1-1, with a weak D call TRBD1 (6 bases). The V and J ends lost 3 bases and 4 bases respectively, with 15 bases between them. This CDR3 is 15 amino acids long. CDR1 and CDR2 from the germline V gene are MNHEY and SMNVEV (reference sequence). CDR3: CASSFTGRRGTEAFF. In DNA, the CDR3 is TGTGCCAGCAGTTTTACAGGGAGGAGAGGCACTGAAGCTTTCTTT.

The CDR3 DNA sequence: TGTGCCAGCAGTGTCCCGATGACAGGGGGCAGGGTAGATACGCAGTATTTT. This encodes CASSVPMTGGRVDTQYF. The chain couples TRBV2 to TRBJ2-3; TRBD1 matches 10 bases. The V gene's germline CDR1 is SNHLY and CDR2 FYNNEI. J lost 5 bases, V lost 4 bases, and 12 bases had no gene match. The CDR3 runs 17 residues.

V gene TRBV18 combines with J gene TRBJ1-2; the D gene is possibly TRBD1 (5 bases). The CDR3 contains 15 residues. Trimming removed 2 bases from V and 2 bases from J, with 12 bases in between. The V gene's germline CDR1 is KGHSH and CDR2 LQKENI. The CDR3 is CASSPVPGKNYGYTF. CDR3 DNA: TGTGCCAGCTCACCAGTACCAGGGAAAAACTATGGCTACACCTTC. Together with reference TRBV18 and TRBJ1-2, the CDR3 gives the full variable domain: NAGVMQNPRHLVRRRGQEARLRCSPMKGHSHVYWYRQLPEEGLKFMVYLQKENIIDESGMPKERFSAEFPKEGPSILRIQQVVRGDSAAYFCASSPVPGKNYGYTFGSGTRLTVV.

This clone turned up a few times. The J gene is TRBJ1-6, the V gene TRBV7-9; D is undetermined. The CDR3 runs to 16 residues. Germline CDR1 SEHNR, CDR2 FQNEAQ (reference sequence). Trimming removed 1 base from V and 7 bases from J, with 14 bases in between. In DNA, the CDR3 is TGTGCCAGCAGCTTAGAATTCGGAATACGAAATTCACCCCTCCACTTT. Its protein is CASSLEFGIRNSPLHF.